These 16 T cell receptor beta chains came from one sample sequenced in a study of T cell responses to AZD1222 COVID-19 vaccine. Profiling relied on immunoSEQ multiplex PCR, and the TCRdb table lists in-frame clones only, not all of them. The sample includes roughly 60,000 clones, about three quarters of them seen just once. The sample was peripheral blood, taken 28 days after the second AZD1222 dose. Receptor source: an adult who received the AZD1222 COVID-19 vaccine.

The chain carries TRBV6-5 and TRBJ1-5; D gene unclear. Between the trimmed V and J ends, which lost 5 bases and 7 bases, there was a span of 15 bases. Germline values: CDR1 MNHEY, CDR2 SVGAGI. The CDR3 is made up of 14 amino acids. CDR3 sequence: CASSISSLEQPQHF. The DNA for the CDR3 is TGTGCCAGCAGTATCTCTAGCCTGGAGCAGCCCCAGCATTTT.

About this clone: One end of the junction varies from germline; a read error may be responsible. The CDR3 loop is CASSRNPGGGNSPPHF. In DNA form, the CDR3 reads TGTGCCAGCAGTCGAAACCCCGGGGGGGGAAATTCACCCCCCCACTTT. The rearrangement links TRBV6-6 to TRBJ1-6, with a tentative D call TRBD1 (5 bases). Germline CDR1 MNHNY, CDR2 SVGAGI (reference sequence). The CDR3 contains 16 residues.

The CDR3 protein is CSVGSAGRERDTQYF. The CDR3, as DNA: TGCAGCGTTGGGTCCGCGGGGCGGGAACGAGATACGCAGTATTTT. The chain employs TRBV29-1 and TRBJ2-3; D may be TRBD2 (6 bases). The CDR3 loop spans 15 amino acids. V was pared by 4 bases and J by 5 bases, with 19 bases between. The V gene's germline CDR1 is SQVTM and CDR2 ANQGSEA.

In its sample, this clone was seen once. The chain joins TRBV29-1 to TRBJ2-5; no clear D. Germline CDR1 SQVTM, CDR2 ANQGSEA. The V end lost 7 bases, the J end lost 2 bases, and 11 bases lay between the germline ends. The length of the CDR3 is 12 residues. CDR3 loop: CSARLNQETQYF. Written as DNA, the CDR3 is TGCAGCGCCAGACTGAATCAAGAGACCCAGTACTTC.

The chain is built from TRBV7-9 and TRBJ2-3, with 8 bases lining up with TRBD2. CDR3 length: 13 residues. The trim removed 7 bases at V and 6 bases at J, leaving 6 bases unmatched. The germline CDR1 and CDR2 sequences are SEHNR and FQNEAQ (reference sequence). The CDR3 is CASIGIAGDTQYF. Written as DNA, the CDR3 is TGTGCCAGCATCGGGATAGCGGGGGATACGCAGTATTTT.

The chain joins TRBV7-9 to TRBJ1-4; no clear D. With 5 bases removed from V and 0 bases from J, the gap between germline ends came to 4 bases. This CDR3 is 13 amino acids long. Germline CDR1 reads SEHNR; CDR2 reads FQNEAQ (reference sequence). Here the CDR3 DNA reads TGTGCCAGCAGCCTGACAACTAATGAAAAACTGTTTTTT. Translation: CASSLTTNEKLFF.

This clone was counted a few times. The chain is built from TRBV14 and TRBJ2-5; no firm D call. Between the trimmed V and J ends, which lost 4 bases and 7 bases, there was a span of 13 bases. Germline V gene lookup returns CDR1 SGHDN and CDR2 FVKESK. The CDR3 extends over 13 amino acids. CDR3 coding DNA: TGTGCCAGCAGCCCCGGGCCCAAAGTGACCCAGTACTTC. The encoded protein is CASSPGPKVTQYF.

The chain joins TRBV5-1 to TRBJ1-2; no clear D gene. The V gene's germline CDR1 is SGHRS and CDR2 YFSETQ. CDR3 length: 13 residues. V lost 0 bases and J 8 bases, leaving 11 bases between the germline ends. The CDR3 protein is CASSLVRMDGYTF. In DNA form, the CDR3 reads TGCGCCAGCAGCTTGGTAAGGATGGACGGCTACACCTTC.

With respect to this clone: The same CDR3 also results from other DNA sequences found in this sample. The chain has TRBV28 and TRBJ1-2, with 7 bases aligning to TRBD1. This CDR3 spans 13 amino acids. Germline V gene lookup returns CDR1 MDHEN and CDR2 SYDVKM. V lost 1 base and J lost 8; bases outside the gene matches: 4. The CDR3 reads CASSLSTGRGYTF. In DNA form, the CDR3 reads TGTGCCAGCAGTTTATCGACAGGGCGAGGCTACACCTTC.

The rearrangement links TRBV7-6 to TRBJ2-7; D is possibly TRBD2 (5 bases). V was shortened by 4 bases and J by 3 bases, with 10 bases between the two germline ends. The CDR3 is made up of 13 amino acids. CDR1 SGHVS and CDR2 FNYEAQ come from the germline V gene. In nucleotides, the CDR3 is TGTGCCAGCAGCTATGGACTGGTCTACGAGCAGTACTTC. This codes for CASSYGLVYEQYF.

V gene TRBV27 combines with J gene TRBJ2-2; D is possibly TRBD1 (6 bases). Per germline, CDR1 MNHEY and CDR2 SMNVEV (reference sequence). The CDR3 is made up of 17 amino acids. V was pared by 4 bases and J by 4 bases, with 19 bases between. CDR3 DNA sequence: TGTGCCAGCAGTTCGACCCCACCAGGGGTAGGCACCGGGGAGCTGTTTTTT. This codes for CASSSTPPGVGTGELFF.

The chain is built from TRBV9 and TRBJ2-7, with D maybe TRBD2 (6 bases). This CDR3 is 16 amino acids long. Between the trimmed V and J ends, which lost 0 bases and 3 bases, there was a span of 16 bases. Per the germline V gene, CDR1 is SGDLS and CDR2 is YYNGEE. CDR3 region: CASSVEGRAGHYEQYF. CDR3 nucleotide sequence: TGTGCCAGCAGCGTAGAGGGGCGAGCGGGTCACTACGAGCAGTACTTC.

The chain has TRBV12-5 and TRBJ2-7; either TRBD1 or TRBD2 may supply D (5 bases each). The V end lost 4 bases, the J end lost 4 bases, and 14 bases lay between the germline ends. Germline V gene lookup returns CDR1 LGHNT and CDR2 FRNRAP. There are 14 residues in the CDR3. CDR3 sequence: CASGCPGPDYEQYF. CDR3 DNA: TGTGCTAGTGGTTGCCCGGGACCAGATTACGAGCAGTACTTC.

This clone was seen many times. The chain combines TRBV27 with TRBJ2-3; D is possibly TRBD2 (7 bases). This CDR3 is 15 amino acids long. Germline V gene data show CDR1 as MNHEY and CDR2 as SMNVEV (reference sequence). Trimming pared 0 bases from V and 5 bases from J, leaving 12 bases between. The CDR3 loop reads CASSLSLGGGDTQYF. The CDR3, as DNA: TGTGCCAGCAGTTTATCGTTAGGGGGGGGAGATACGCAGTATTTT.

The chain combines TRBV28 with TRBJ1-3; D remains ambiguous. Germline CDR1 reads MDHEN; CDR2 reads SYDVKM. This CDR3 spans 15 amino acids. Trimming removed 9 bases from V and 0 bases from J, with 15 bases in between. The CDR3 sequence: CASRSGSISGNTIYF. CDR3 DNA: TGTGCCAGTAGGTCGGGCAGCATCTCTGGAAACACCATATATTTT.

The chain combines TRBV7-8 with TRBJ1-2, with unresolved D. Germline lookup yields CDR1 SGHVS and CDR2 FQNEAQ. The germline V and J ends were trimmed by 0 bases and 0 bases, with 5 bases remaining between them. The CDR3 totals 14 residues. Written as DNA, the CDR3 is TGTGCCAGCAGCTTAGCCACGTCTAACTATGGCTACACCTTC. This codes for CASSLATSNYGYTF.